The T cell receptor beta chain under discussion was sequenced for a study of control samples from healthy donors and cancer patients. The CDR3 is 14 amino acids. Germline assignment: CDR1 SGHRS and CDR2 YFSETQ. The V end lost 7 bases, the J end lost 0 bases, and 13 bases lay between the germline ends. Generated by immunoSEQ multiplex PCR, the TCRdb table keeps only in-frame clones and is missing some. Seen here are 95,000 to 150,000 clones, about 87% observed once, and the top ten hold roughly 12%. The V and J genes are TRBV5-1 and TRBJ1-1; tentatively, D is TRBD1 (5 bases). Sequencing used blood. The clonotype comes from a young man in good health. CDR3 sequence: CASYLGVMNTEAFF. CDR3 bases: TGCGCCAGCTATCTAGGGGTCATGAACACTGAAGCTTTCTTT.